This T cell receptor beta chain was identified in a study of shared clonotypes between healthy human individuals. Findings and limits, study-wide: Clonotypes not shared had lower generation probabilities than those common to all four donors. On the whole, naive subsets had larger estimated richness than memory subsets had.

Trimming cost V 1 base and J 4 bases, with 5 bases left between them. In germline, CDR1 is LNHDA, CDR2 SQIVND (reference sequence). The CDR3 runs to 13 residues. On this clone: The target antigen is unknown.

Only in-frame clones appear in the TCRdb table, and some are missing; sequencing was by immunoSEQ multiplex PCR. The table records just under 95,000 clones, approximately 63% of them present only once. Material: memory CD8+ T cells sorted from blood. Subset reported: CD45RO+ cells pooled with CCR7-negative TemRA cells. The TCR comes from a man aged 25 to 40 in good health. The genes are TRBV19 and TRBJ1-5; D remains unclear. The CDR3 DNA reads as TGTGCCAGTAGTATAGGCAGGAATCAGCCCCAGCATTTT. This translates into CASSIGRNQPQHF. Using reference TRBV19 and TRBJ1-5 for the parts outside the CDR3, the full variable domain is DGGITQSPKYLFRKEGQNVTLSCEQNLNHDAMYWYRQDPGQGLRLIYYSQIVNDFQKGDIAEGYSVSREKKESFPLTVTSAQKNPTAFYLCASSIGRNQPQHFGDGTRLSIL.